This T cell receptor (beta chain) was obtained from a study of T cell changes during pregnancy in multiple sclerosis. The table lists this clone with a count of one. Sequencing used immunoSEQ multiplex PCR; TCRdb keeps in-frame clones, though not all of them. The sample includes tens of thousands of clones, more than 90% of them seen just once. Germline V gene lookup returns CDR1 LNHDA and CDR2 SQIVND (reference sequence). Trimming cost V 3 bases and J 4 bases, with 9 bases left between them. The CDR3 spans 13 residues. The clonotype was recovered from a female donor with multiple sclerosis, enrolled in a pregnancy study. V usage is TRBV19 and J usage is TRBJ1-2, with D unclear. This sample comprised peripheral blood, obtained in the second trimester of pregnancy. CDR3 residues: CASSIGVSYGYTF. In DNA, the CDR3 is TGTGCCAGTAGTATCGGGGTCAGCTATGGCTACACCTTC.